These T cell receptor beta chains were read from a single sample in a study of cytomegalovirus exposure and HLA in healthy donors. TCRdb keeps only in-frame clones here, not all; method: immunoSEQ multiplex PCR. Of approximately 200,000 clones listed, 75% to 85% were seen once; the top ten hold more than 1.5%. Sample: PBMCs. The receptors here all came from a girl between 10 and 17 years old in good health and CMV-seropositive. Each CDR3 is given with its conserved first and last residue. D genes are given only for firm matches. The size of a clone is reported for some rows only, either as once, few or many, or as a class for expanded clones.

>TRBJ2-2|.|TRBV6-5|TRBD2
TGTGCCAGCAGCCTAGCGGCCTCGAACACCGGGGAGCTGTTTTTT
CASSLAASNTGELFF
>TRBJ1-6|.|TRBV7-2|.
TGTGCCAGCAGCTTATCAGGGGCTAATTCACCCCTCCACTTT
CASSLSGANSPLHF
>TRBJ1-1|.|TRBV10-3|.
TGTGCCATCAGTGGGGGGCGGGAGGTGAACACTGAAGCTTTCTTT
CAISGGREVNTEAFF
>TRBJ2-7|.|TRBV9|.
TGTGCCAGCAGCGCGGACAGTCGACACGAGCAGTACTTC
CASSADSRHEQYF
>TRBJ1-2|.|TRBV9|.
TGTGCCAGCAGCGTAGAGCACAGCTATGGCTACACCTTC
CASSVEHSYGYTF
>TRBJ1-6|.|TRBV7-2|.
TGTGCCAGCAGCCTAGACTCTTCACCCCTCCACTTT
CASSLDSSPLHF
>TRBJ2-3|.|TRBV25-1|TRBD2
TGTGCCAGCAGAAAAGCGGGATCCCTCACAGATACGCAGTATTTT
CASRKAGSLTDTQYF
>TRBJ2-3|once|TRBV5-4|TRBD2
TGTGCCAGCAGCTTGGGATCTAGCGGGGGGCATAATACGCAGTATTTT
CASSLGSSGGHNTQYF
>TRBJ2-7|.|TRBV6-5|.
TGTGCCAGCAGTTTACAGGGGGGGGCCTACGAGCAGTACTTC
CASSLQGGAYEQYF
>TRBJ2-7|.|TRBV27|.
TGTGCCAGCAAGCGACAGGGACTCTACGAGCAGTACTTC
CASKRQGLYEQYF
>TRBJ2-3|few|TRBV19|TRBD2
TGTGCCAGTAGTATCCGGCGGGGGTGGGATACGCAGTATTTT
CASSIRRGWDTQYF
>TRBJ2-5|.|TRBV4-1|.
TGCGCCAGCAGCCGGCCAGGGATCGCGACCCAGTACTTC
CASSRPGIATQYF
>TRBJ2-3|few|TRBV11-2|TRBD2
TGTGCCAGCAGCTTAGAACCTCTAGCGGCTAGCACAGATACGCAGTATTTT
CASSLEPLAASTDTQYF
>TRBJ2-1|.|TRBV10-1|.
TGCGCCAGCAGTGACTCACGGTGGAGGCCTACCGATGAGCAGTTCTTC
CASSDSRWRPTDEQFF
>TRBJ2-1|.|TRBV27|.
TGTGCCAGCAGGGAGGGTAGGGCGAATGAGCAGTTCTTC
CASREGRANEQFF
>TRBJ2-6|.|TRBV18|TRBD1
TGTGCCAGCTCACTGACCGGGACAGGGGATTCTGGGGCCAACGTCCTGACTTTC
CASSLTGTGDSGANVLTF
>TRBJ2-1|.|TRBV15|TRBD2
TGTGCCAGCAGCTTTATAGCGGGGGGAAACAATGAGCAGTTCTTC
CASSFIAGGNNEQFF
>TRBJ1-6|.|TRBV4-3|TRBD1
TGCGCCAGCAGCCAGGCCCGGGACAGGGGAAATTCACCCCTCCACTTT
CASSQARDRGNSPLHF
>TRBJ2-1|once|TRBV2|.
TGTGCCAGCAGTGTAGGGGCCGTGGTAGTGGGCAATGAGCAGTTCTTC
CASSVGAVVVGNEQFF
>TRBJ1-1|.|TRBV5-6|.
TGTGCCAGCAGTTTAAGAGGGTACACTGAAGCTTTCTTT
CASSLRGYTEAFF
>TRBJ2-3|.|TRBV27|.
TGTGCCAGCAGTTCCCCCCTTCGGGACACATCGAATACGCAGTATTTT
CASSSPLRDTSNTQYF
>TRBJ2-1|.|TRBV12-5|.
TGTGCTACCACCGGGTTCCAGGGTTATTCGATTGACCGCAATGAGCAGTTCTTC
CATTGFQGYSIDRNEQFF